These 25 T cell receptor beta chains share one sample of origin, sequenced in a study of OX40 agonist ivuxolimab in advanced cancers. Libraries were constructed by the immunoSEQ multiplex PCR assay. TCRdb re-hosts the immuneACCESS table, in-frame sequences only. Its copies lack some clones; in the studies checked, an unresolved V gene accounts for under half of them, and the cause for the rest is not known. This sample has 100,000 to 150,000 clones in its table, and over 85% of those were observed once. The ten largest clones represent about 0.14% of the sample. The sequences come from CD4+ or CD8+ T cells sorted from blood, collected in a trial of the OX40 agonist ivuxolimab. The receptors originated from an adult with an advanced solid tumor such as melanoma, head and neck, liver or kidney cancer.

The CDR3 region is CASSVDYRETQYF. The CDR3 DNA is TGTGCCAGCAGCGTCGACTATCGAGAGACCCAGTACTTC. The chain carries TRBV2 and TRBJ2-5; weak D call: TRBD2 (5 bases). The CDR3 loop spans 13 amino acids. Germline V gene lookup returns CDR1 SNHLY and CDR2 FYNNEI. V was shortened by 6 bases and J by 4 bases, with 12 bases between the two germline ends.

The rearrangement joins TRBV27 to TRBJ1-3; D gene unclear. Deletions cut 4 bases from V and 1 base from J, with 8 bases between. CDR3 size: 14 residues. The germline gives CDR1 MNHEY, CDR2 SMNVEV (reference sequence). CDR3 region: CASSYSRSGNTIYF. For the CDR3, the DNA is TGTGCCAGCAGTTACTCAAGGTCTGGAAACACCATATATTTT.

V gene TRBV5-4 combines with J gene TRBJ1-1; D remains ambiguous. Germline CDR1 reads SGHNT; CDR2 reads YYREEE (reference sequence). The CDR3 is made up of 12 amino acids. V lost 4 bases and J 2 bases, leaving 6 bases between the germline ends. This CDR3 reads CASSHGNTEAFF. The DNA of the CDR3 is TGTGCCAGCAGCCACGGCAACACTGAAGCTTTCTTT.

J is TRBJ2-5 and V is TRBV7-2, with D possibly TRBD1 on 5 matching bases. The germline gives CDR1 SGHTA, CDR2 FQGNSA. V was shortened by 5 bases and J by 1 base, with 11 bases between the two germline ends. This CDR3 spans 14 amino acids. The CDR3 DNA follows: TGTGCCAGCAGCAATGCGACAGTCCAAGAGACCCAGTACTTC. Translated: CASSNATVQETQYF. Full variable domain (outside the CDR3, taken from reference TRBV7-2 and TRBJ2-5): GAGVSQSPSNKVTEKGKDVELRCDPISGHTALYWYRQSLGQGLEFLIYFQGNSAPDKSGLPSDRFSAERTGGSVSTLTIQRTQQEDSAVYLCASSNATVQETQYFGPGTRLLVL.

The chain uses TRBV6-6 and TRBJ2-3; 10 nucleotides line up with TRBD1. There are 15 residues in the CDR3. CDR1 is MNHNY, CDR2 SVGAGI, per germline (reference sequence). V shed 6 bases and J 4 bases; nucleotides not matched to a gene: 7. CDR3 residues: CASRNRDRGSDTQYF. CDR3 nucleotides: TGTGCCAGCAGGAACCGGGACAGGGGTTCAGATACGCAGTATTTT.

This clone came up once. The rearrangement joins TRBV19 to TRBJ2-3, with 13 bases matching TRBD2. This CDR3 has 16 amino acids. With 6 bases clipped from V and 7 bases from J, the junction kept 10 bases outside the gene matches. The germline gives CDR1 LNHDA, CDR2 SQIVND (reference sequence). The CDR3 reads CASSLEGTSGTHTQYF. The CDR3, as DNA: TGTGCCAGTAGCTTAGAGGGGACTAGCGGGACCCATACGCAGTATTTT.

This clone was detected once. The J gene is TRBJ1-4, the V gene TRBV19; TRBD1 agrees at 12 bases. J gave up 2 bases and V 6 bases, and 10 bases lay outside the gene matches. CDR3 length: 18 residues. Germline CDR1 and CDR2: LNHDA and SQIVND (reference sequence). The CDR3 coding sequence is TGTGCCAGTAGCCGTGGGACAGGGGGCGCGGTTACTAATGAAAAACTGTTTTTT. Encoded protein: CASSRGTGGAVTNEKLFF.

The chain joins TRBV5-4 to TRBJ2-7; D is unresolved. V was clipped by 0 bases and J by 3 bases, with 7 bases between them. Germline lookup yields CDR1 SGHNT and CDR2 YYREEE (reference sequence). The CDR3 is made up of 13 amino acids. The CDR3 DNA is TGTGCCAGCAGCTTGGAAAGGGACTACGAGCAGTACTTC. Its protein product is CASSLERDYEQYF.

This sequence joins TRBV4-1 and TRBJ2-6; 7 bases match TRBD1. Germline V gene lookup returns CDR1 MGHRA and CDR2 YSYEKL. The CDR3 is made up of 16 amino acids. V trimming: 1 base; J trimming: 2 bases; junction bases outside the gene matches: 2. CDR3 in DNA: TGCGCCAGCAGCCAAGGACAGGGTGCTGGGGCCAACGTCCTGACTTTC. This codes for CASSQGQGAGANVLTF.

This clone was observed a few times. J is TRBJ2-1 and V is TRBV7-9; 7 positions match TRBD1. V lost 4 bases, J lost 2 bases, and 5 bases stayed unmatched. Germline V gene sequence: CDR1 SEHNR, CDR2 FQNEAQ (reference sequence). This CDR3 has 15 amino acids. In DNA form, the CDR3 reads TGTGCCAGCAGCTCTAGACAGGGCACCTACAATGAGCAGTTCTTC. This encodes CASSSRQGTYNEQFF.

The gene calls are TRBV28 and TRBJ2-1; D not certain. The ends were cut back, 4 bases at V and 4 bases at J, with 11 bases in the middle. The germline V gene has CDR1 MDHEN and CDR2 SYDVKM. The CDR3 is 14 amino acids. CDR3 region: CASSWTIPYNEQFF. For the CDR3, the DNA is TGTGCCAGCAGTTGGACCATACCTTACAATGAGCAGTTCTTC.

This chain connects TRBV28 to TRBJ2-5; D is perhaps TRBD1 (6 bases). The germline gives CDR1 MDHEN, CDR2 SYDVKM. The CDR3 spans 15 residues. Trimming removed 6 bases from V and 2 bases from J, with 16 bases in between. CDR3 sequence (DNA): TGTGCCAGCAGATTGAACCCGGGACAACAAGAGACCCAGTACTTC. Translating it yields CASRLNPGQQETQYF.

V is TRBV18 and J is TRBJ2-3, with a weak D call TRBD1 (7 bases). V shed 3 bases and J shed 2 bases, with 15 bases lying between them. Germline CDR1 and CDR2: KGHSH and LQKENI. The CDR3 totals 16 residues. CDR3 amino acids: CASSPYRGGLTDTQYF. The CDR3 DNA reads as TGTGCCAGCTCACCCTACAGGGGAGGACTCACAGATACGCAGTATTTT.

The gene calls are TRBV7-9 and TRBJ1-6; D not resolved. The CDR3 has 16 amino acids. V was trimmed by 1 base and J by 5 bases, leaving 12 bases between them. CDR1 is SEHNR and CDR2 is FQNEAQ in the germline V gene (reference sequence). In nucleotides, the CDR3 is TGTGCCAGCAGCTTAGGAGGGCTGCAAGATAATTCACCCCTCCACTTT. Encoded protein: CASSLGGLQDNSPLHF.

The chain carries TRBV5-1 and TRBJ1-1; no clear D gene. The CDR3 has 13 amino acids. Per germline, CDR1 SGHRS and CDR2 YFSETQ. The V end lost 4 bases, the J end lost 1 base, and 8 bases lay between the germline ends. In DNA, the CDR3 is TGCGCCAGCAGCCCTAGCGCGAACACTGAAGCTTTCTTT. Amino acids: CASSPSANTEAFF.

The rearrangement uses TRBV7-8 and TRBJ2-3; weak D call: TRBD2 (5 bases). CDR3 length: 16 amino acids. Germline V lookup: CDR1 SGHVS, CDR2 FQNEAQ. Between the trimmed V and J ends, which lost 7 bases and 0 bases, there was a span of 17 bases. The chain's CDR3 is CASTIEEDHSTDTQYF. For the CDR3, the DNA is TGTGCCAGCACCATAGAGGAGGACCATAGCACAGATACGCAGTATTTT.

The chain has TRBV10-3 and TRBJ1-1; D is undetermined. This CDR3 spans 13 amino acids. V was shortened by 3 bases and J by 4 bases, with 9 bases between the two germline ends. Germline V gene lookup returns CDR1 ENHRY and CDR2 SYGVKD. The CDR3 loop is CAISEPTSTEAFF. As DNA, the CDR3 is TGTGCCATCAGTGAACCGACGAGCACTGAAGCTTTCTTT.

The chain combines TRBV5-1 with TRBJ2-3, with a weak D call TRBD2 (6 bases). This CDR3 has 14 residues. Germline V CDR1 and CDR2: SGHRS, YFSETQ. Trimming stripped 5 bases from V and 3 bases from J, with 13 bases between. Here the CDR3 DNA reads TGCGCCAGCAGTCCGGGGGTGGGGACAGATACGCAGTATTTT. Protein sequence: CASSPGVGTDTQYF. Together with reference TRBV5-1 and TRBJ2-3, the CDR3 gives the full variable domain: KAGVTQTPRYLIKTRGQQVTLSCSPISGHRSVSWYQQTPGQGLQFLFEYFSETQRNKGNFPGRFSGRQFSNSRSEMNVSTLELGDSALYLCASSPGVGTDTQYFGPGTRLTVL.

The chain couples TRBV10-2 to TRBJ2-7; possible D gene TRBD2, 5 bases. The CDR3 is 15 amino acids. Per the germline V gene, CDR1 is WSHSY and CDR2 is SAAADI. Trimming pared 0 bases from V and 2 bases from J, leaving 11 bases between. CDR3 DNA sequence: TGCGCCAGCAGTGAGTCATCGGGGAGTACCTACGAGCAGTACTTC. It codes for CASSESSGSTYEQYF.

The V gene is TRBV5-1, the J gene TRBJ2-5; TRBD1 matches at 9 bases. V dropped 5 bases and J dropped 5; count of bases not matched to a gene: 13. This CDR3 contains 16 residues. Germline CDR1 SGHRS, CDR2 YFSETQ. CDR3 in amino acids: CASSSLTGGGEETQYF. CDR3 bases: TGCGCCAGCAGTTCTCTTACAGGGGGCGGCGAGGAGACCCAGTACTTC.

This chain joins TRBV7-3 and TRBJ2-1, with a possible D match to TRBD2 (7 bases). V shed 3 bases and J shed 7 bases, with 16 bases lying between them. The CDR3 is 15 residues long. Germline-derived CDR1 and CDR2 are SGHTA and FQGTGA. CDR3 residues: CASSFGGGVGNEQFF. The CDR3 DNA is TGTGCCAGCAGCTTCGGCGGGGGCGTCGGAAATGAGCAGTTCTTC.

This clone was detected once. The CDR3 DNA follows: TGTGCCAGTAGTATAGCGGGGTCCTCCGGCTACGAGCAGTACTTC. Amino acids: CASSIAGSSGYEQYF. The chain combines TRBV19 with TRBJ2-7, with a possible D match to TRBD2 (5 bases). The germline gives CDR1 LNHDA, CDR2 SQIVND (reference sequence). Trimming took 1 base from V and 3 from J, leaving 13 bases between them. CDR3 length: 15 amino acids. The variable domain in full, with the rest retrieved from reference TRBV19 and TRBJ2-7, is DGGITQSPKYLFRKEGQNVTLSCEQNLNHDAMYWYRQDPGQGLRLIYYSQIVNDFQKGDIAEGYSVSREKKESFPLTVTSAQKNPTAFYLCASSIAGSSGYEQYFGPGTRLTVT.

This chain connects TRBV7-2 to TRBJ2-7; D not resolved. There are 11 residues in the CDR3. CDR1 is SGHTA, CDR2 FQGNSA, per germline. The ends were cut back, 8 bases at V and 4 bases at J, with 9 bases in the middle. DNA for the CDR3: TGTGCCAGCGGCGTGAAATACGAGCAGTACTTC. It specifies CASGVKYEQYF.

This chain connects TRBV5-6 to TRBJ2-3; no firm D call. CDR3 length equals 14 residues. Per the germline V gene, CDR1 is SGHDT and CDR2 is YYEEEE. With 0 bases removed from V and 0 bases from J, the gap between germline ends came to 5 bases. The CDR3 sequence is CASSLVQSTDTQYF. The CDR3 DNA reads as TGTGCCAGCAGCTTGGTACAGAGCACAGATACGCAGTATTTT.

V usage is TRBV6-1 and J usage is TRBJ2-7; D uncertain. CDR1 is MNHNS and CDR2 is SASEGT in the germline V gene. This CDR3 has 11 amino acids. Trimming cost V 4 bases and J 7 bases, with 8 bases left between them. The chain's CDR3 is CASSVGFEQYF. Here the CDR3 DNA reads TGTGCCAGCAGTGTCGGATTTGAGCAGTACTTC.